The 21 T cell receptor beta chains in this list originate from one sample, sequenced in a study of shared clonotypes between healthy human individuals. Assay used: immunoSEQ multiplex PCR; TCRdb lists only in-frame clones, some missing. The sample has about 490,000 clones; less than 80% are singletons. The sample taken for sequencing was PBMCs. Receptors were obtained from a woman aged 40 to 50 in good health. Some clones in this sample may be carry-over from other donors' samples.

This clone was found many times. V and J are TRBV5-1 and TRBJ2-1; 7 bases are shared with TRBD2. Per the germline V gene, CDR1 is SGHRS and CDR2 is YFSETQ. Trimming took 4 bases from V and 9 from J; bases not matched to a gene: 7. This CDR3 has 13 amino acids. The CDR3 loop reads CASSPRVAGEQFF. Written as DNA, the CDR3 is TGCGCCAGCAGCCCGCGAGTAGCGGGTGAGCAGTTCTTC.

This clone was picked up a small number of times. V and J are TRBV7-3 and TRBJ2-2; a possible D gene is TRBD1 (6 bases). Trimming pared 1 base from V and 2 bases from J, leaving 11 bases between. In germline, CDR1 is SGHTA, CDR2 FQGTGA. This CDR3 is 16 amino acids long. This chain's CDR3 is CASSLMGAANTGELFF. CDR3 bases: TGTGCCAGCAGCTTAATGGGGGCAGCCAACACCGGGGAGCTGTTTTTT.

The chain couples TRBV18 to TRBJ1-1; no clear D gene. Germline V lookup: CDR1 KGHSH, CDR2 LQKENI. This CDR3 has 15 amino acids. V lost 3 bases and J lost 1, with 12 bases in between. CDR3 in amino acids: CASSPAAGRNTEAFF. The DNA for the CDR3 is TGTGCCAGCTCACCGGCGGCGGGGAGGAACACTGAAGCTTTCTTT.

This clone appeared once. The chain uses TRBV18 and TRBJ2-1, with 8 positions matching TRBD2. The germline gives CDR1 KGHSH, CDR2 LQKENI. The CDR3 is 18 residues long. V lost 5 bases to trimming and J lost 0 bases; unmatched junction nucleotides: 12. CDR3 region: CASSKGSSGASSYNEQFF. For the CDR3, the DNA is TGTGCCAGCTCAAAGGGTAGTAGCGGGGCCAGCTCCTACAATGAGCAGTTCTTC.

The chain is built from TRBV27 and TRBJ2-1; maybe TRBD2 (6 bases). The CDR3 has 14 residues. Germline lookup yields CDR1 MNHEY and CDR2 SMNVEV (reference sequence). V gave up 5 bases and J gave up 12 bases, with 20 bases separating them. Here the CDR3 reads CASSTLSGSKVQFF. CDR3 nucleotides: TGTGCCAGCAGTACCCTTAGCGGTTCAAAAGTGCAGTTCTTC.

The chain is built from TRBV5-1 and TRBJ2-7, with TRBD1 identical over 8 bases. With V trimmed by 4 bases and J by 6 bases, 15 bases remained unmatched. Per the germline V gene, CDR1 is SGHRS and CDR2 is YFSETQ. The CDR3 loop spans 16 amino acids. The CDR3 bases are TGCGCCAGCAGCCGACAGGGGCCGCATAACGGTGGCGAGCAGTACTTC. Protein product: CASSRQGPHNGGEQYF.

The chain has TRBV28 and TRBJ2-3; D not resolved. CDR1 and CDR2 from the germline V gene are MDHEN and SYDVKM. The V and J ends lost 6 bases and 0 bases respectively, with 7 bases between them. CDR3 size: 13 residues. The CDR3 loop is CASRWASTDTQYF. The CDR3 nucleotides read TGTGCCAGCAGATGGGCAAGCACAGATACGCAGTATTTT.

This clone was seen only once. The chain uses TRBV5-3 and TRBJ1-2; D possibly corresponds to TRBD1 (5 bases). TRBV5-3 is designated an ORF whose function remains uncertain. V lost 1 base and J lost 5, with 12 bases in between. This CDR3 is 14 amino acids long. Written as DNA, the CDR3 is TGTGCCAGAAGCTTGACAGGCCCGGGGTATGGCTACACCTTC. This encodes CARSLTGPGYGYTF.

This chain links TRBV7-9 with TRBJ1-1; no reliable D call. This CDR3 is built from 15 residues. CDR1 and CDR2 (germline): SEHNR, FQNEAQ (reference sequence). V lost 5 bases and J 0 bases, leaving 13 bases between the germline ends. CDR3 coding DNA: TGTGCCAGCAGCACCCGACGGGGTATGAACACTGAAGCTTTCTTT. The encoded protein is CASSTRRGMNTEAFF.

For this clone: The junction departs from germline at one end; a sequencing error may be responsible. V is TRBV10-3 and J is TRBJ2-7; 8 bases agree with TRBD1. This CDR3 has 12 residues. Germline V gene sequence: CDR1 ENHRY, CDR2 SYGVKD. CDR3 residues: CAISDPDRAEHF. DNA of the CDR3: TGTGCCATCAGTGACCCGGACAGGGCTGAGCACTTC.

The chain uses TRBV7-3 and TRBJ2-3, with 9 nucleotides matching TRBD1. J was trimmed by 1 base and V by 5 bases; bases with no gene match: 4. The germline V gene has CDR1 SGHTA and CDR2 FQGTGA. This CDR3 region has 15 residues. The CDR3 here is CASSPGTGRTDTQYF. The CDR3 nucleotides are TGTGCCAGCAGCCCCGGGACAGGGCGCACAGATACGCAGTATTTT. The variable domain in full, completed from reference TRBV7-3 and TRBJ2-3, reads GAGVSQTPSNKVTEKGKYVELRCDPISGHTALYWYRQSLGQGPEFLIYFQGTGAADDSGLPNDRFFAVRPEGSVSTLKIQRTERGDSAVYLCASSPGTGRTDTQYFGPGTRLTVL.

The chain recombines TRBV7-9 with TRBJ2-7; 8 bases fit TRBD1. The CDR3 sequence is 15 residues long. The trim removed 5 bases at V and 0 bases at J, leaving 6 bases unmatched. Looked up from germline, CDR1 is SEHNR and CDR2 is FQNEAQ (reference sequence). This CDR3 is CASSLRQGSSYEQYF. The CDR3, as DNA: TGTGCCAGCAGCCTCCGACAGGGGAGCTCCTACGAGCAGTACTTC.

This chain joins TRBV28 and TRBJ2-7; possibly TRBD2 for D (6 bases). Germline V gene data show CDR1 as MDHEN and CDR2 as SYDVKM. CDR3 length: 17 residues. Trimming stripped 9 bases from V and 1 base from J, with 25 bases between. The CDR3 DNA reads TGTGCCAGTCGCGGTTGGGCGGGAACCGATATATCCTACGAGCAGTACTTC. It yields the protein CASRGWAGTDISYEQYF. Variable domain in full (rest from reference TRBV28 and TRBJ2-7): DVKVTQSSRYLVKRTGEKVFLECVQDMDHENMFWYRQDPGLGLRLIYFSYDVKMKEKGDIPEGYSVSREKKERFSLILESASTNQTSMYLCASRGWAGTDISYEQYFGPGTRLTVT.

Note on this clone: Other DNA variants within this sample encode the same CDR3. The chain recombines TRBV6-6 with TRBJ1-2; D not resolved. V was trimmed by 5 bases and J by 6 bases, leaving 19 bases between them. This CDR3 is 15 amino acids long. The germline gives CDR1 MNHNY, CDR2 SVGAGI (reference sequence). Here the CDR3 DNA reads TGTGCCAGCAGTCCGTGGGAGGGCGACGTTAATGGCTACACCTTC. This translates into CASSPWEGDVNGYTF.

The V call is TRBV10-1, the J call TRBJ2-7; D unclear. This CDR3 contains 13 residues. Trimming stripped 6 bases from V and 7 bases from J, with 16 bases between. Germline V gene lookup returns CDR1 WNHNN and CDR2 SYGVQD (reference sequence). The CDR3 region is CASSAWLREEQYF. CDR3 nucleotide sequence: TGCGCCAGCAGCGCATGGTTACGAGAGGAGCAGTACTTC.

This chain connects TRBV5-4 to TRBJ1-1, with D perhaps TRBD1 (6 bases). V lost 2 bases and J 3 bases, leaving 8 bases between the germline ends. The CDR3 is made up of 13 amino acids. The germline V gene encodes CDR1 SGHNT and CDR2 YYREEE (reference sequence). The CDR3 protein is CASSFSGDTEAFF. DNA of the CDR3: TGTGCCAGCAGCTTTTCAGGGGACACTGAAGCTTTCTTT.

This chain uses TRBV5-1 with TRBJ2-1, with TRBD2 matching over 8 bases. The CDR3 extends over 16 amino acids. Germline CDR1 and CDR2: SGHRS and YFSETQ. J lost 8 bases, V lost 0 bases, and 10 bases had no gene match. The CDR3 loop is CASSLVFSGGIDEQFF. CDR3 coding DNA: TGCGCCAGCAGCTTGGTTTTTTCGGGAGGGATTGATGAGCAGTTCTTC.

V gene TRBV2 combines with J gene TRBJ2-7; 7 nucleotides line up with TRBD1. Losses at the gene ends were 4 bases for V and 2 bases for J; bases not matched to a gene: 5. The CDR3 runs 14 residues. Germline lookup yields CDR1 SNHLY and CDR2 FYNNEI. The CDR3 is CASSGKGGPYEQYF. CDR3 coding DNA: TGTGCCAGCAGTGGCAAAGGGGGCCCCTACGAGCAGTACTTC.

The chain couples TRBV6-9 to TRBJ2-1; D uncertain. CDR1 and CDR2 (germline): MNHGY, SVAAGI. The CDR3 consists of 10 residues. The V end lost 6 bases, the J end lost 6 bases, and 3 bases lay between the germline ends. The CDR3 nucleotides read TGTGCCAGCAGGGGCAATGAGCAGTTCTTC. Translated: CASRGNEQFF.

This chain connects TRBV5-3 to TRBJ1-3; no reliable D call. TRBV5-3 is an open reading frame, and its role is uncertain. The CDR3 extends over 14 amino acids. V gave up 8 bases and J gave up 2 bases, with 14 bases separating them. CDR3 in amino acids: CASSRSWAGNTIYF. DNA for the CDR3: TGTGCCAGCAGCCGTTCGTGGGCTGGAAACACCATATATTTT.

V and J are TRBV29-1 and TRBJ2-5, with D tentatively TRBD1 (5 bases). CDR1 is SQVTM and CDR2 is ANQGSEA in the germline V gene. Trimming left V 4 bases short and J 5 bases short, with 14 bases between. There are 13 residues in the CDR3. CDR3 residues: CSVVKGAGETQYF. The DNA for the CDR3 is TGCAGCGTTGTGAAAGGGGCTGGCGAGACCCAGTACTTC.